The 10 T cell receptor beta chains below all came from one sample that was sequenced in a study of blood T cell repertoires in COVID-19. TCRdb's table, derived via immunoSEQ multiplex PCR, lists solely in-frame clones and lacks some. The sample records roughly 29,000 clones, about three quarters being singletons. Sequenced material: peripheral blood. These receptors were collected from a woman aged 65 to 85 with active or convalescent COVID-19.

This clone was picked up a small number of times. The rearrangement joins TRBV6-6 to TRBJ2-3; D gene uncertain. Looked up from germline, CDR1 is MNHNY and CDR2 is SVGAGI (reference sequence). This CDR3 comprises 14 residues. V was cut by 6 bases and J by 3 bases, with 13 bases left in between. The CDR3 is CASRIPGGTDTQYF. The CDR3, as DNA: TGTGCCAGCAGAATACCAGGTGGGACAGATACGCAGTATTTT.

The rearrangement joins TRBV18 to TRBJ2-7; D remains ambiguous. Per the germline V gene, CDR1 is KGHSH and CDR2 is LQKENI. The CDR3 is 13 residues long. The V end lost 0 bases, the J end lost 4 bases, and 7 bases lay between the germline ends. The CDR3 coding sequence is TGTGCCAGCTCACCACCGTCCTTTTACGAGCAGTACTTC. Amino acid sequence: CASSPPSFYEQYF.

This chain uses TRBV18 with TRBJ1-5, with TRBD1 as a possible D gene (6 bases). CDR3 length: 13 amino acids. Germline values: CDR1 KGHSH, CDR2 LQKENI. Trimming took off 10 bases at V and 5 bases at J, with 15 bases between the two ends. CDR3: CATAQGRDQPQHF. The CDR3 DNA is TGTGCCACTGCACAGGGTCGCGATCAGCCCCAGCATTTT.

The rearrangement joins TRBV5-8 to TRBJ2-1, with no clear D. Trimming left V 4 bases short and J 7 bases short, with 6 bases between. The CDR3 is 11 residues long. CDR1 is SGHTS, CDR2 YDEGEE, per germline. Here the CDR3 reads CASSRFNEQFF. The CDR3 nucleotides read TGTGCCAGCAGCCGGTTTAATGAGCAGTTCTTC.

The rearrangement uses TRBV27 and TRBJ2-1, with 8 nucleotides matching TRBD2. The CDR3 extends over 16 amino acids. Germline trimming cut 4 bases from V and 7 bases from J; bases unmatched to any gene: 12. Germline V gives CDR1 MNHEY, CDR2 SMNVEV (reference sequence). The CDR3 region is CASSWGAGLGKNEQFF. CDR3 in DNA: TGTGCCAGCAGTTGGGGGGCGGGACTAGGAAAAAATGAGCAGTTCTTC.

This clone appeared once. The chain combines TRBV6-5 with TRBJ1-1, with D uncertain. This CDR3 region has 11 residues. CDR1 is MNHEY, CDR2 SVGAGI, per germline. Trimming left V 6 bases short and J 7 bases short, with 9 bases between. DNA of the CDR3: TGTGCCAGCAGCCCCCTTAATGAAGCTTTCTTT. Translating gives CASSPLNEAFF.

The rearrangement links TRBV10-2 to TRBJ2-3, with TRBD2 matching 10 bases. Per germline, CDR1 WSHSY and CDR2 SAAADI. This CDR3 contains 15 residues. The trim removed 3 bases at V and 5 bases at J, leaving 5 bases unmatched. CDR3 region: CASSDLLAGVDTQYF. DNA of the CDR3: TGCGCCAGCAGTGATCTCCTAGCGGGAGTAGATACGCAGTATTTT.

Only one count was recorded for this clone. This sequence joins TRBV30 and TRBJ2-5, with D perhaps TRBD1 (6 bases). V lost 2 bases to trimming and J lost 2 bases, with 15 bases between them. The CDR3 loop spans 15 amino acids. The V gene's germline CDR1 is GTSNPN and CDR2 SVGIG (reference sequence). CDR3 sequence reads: CAWSRRRTAQETQYF. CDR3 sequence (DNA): TGTGCCTGGAGTAGGCGCCGGACAGCTCAAGAGACCCAGTACTTC. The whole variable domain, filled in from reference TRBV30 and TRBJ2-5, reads SQTIHQWPATLVQPVGSPLSLECTVEGTSNPNLYWYRQAAGRGLQLLFYSVGIGQISSEVPQNLSASRPQDRQFILSSKKLLLSDSGFYLCAWSRRRTAQETQYFGPGTRLLVL.

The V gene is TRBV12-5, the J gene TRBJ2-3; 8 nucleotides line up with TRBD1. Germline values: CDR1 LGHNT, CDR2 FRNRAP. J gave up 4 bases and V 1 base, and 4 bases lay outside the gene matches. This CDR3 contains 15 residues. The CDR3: CASGLDQGASDTQYF. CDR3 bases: TGTGCTAGTGGTTTGGACCAGGGGGCCTCAGATACGCAGTATTTT.

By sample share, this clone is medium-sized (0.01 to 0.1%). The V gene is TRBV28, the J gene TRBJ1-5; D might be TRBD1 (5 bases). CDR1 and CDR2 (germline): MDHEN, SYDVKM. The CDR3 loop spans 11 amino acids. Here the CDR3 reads CAAGFGQPQHF. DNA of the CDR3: TGTGCTGCAGGGTTCGGTCAGCCCCAGCATTTT.